Presented here are 30 T cell receptor beta chains from one specimen sequenced in a study of blood T cell repertoires in COVID-19. Assay: immunoSEQ multiplex PCR; the TCRdb copy retains only in-frame clones and omits some. The table lists hundreds of thousands of clones, roughly 90% of them singletons. Sequencing was done on a sample of peripheral blood. Receptors originate from a woman aged 30 to 39 with COVID-19, enrolled during active disease.

This chain connects TRBV13 to TRBJ2-2; tentatively, D is TRBD2 (5 bases). V lost 5 bases, J lost 0 bases, and 16 bases lay in between. The CDR3 consists of 17 residues. The germline CDR1 and CDR2 sequences are PRHDT and FYEKMQ (reference sequence). The CDR3 spells CASSLNRGTTNTGELFF. The DNA for the CDR3 is TGTGCCAGCAGCCTCAATCGGGGAACCACGAACACCGGGGAGCTGTTTTTT. Full variable domain (rest looked up from reference TRBV13 and TRBJ2-2): AAGVIQSPRHLIKEKRETATLKCYPIPRHDTVYWYQQGPGQDPQFLISFYEKMQSDKGSIPDRFSAQQFSDYHSELNMSSLELGDSALYFCASSLNRGTTNTGELFFGEGSRLTVL.

The chain couples TRBV28 to TRBJ2-1; tentatively, D is TRBD1 (5 bases). The length of the CDR3 is 15 residues. Trimming pared 6 bases from V and 9 bases from J, leaving 21 bases between. Per germline, CDR1 MDHEN and CDR2 SYDVKM. CDR3 in DNA: TGTGCCAGCAGACCCTGGGGTCTTGGAACAGGTGAGCAGTTCTTC. Translated, it gives CASRPWGLGTGEQFF.

This chain joins TRBV5-1 and TRBJ1-5; TRBD1 matches 7 bases. The CDR3 extends over 15 amino acids. V lost 3 bases to trimming and J lost 1 base; unmatched junction nucleotides: 4. The germline CDR1 and CDR2 sequences are SGHRS and YFSETQ. DNA for the CDR3: TGCGCCAGCAGCTCTTACAGGGGAAGCAATCAGCCCCAGCATTTT. It is translated as CASSSYRGSNQPQHF.

This clone was observed a handful of times. The chain joins TRBV27 to TRBJ1-6; no firm D call. V was cut by 5 bases and J by 0 bases, with 11 bases left in between. Germline V gene sequence: CDR1 MNHEY, CDR2 SMNVEV (reference sequence). The CDR3 spans 16 residues. The CDR3 nucleotides are TGTGCCAGCAGTCAAAGCGGGAGCTCCTATAATTCACCCCTCCACTTT. It translates to CASSQSGSSYNSPLHF.

The chain links TRBV2 to TRBJ1-4; D might be TRBD1 (6 bases). V gave up 6 bases and J gave up 5 bases, with 16 bases separating them. The CDR3 totals 15 residues. CDR1 and CDR2 (germline): SNHLY, FYNNEI. CDR3 nucleotides: TGTGCCAGCAGCCACGAGACAGGCCAAAATGAAAAACTGTTTTTT. This sequence encodes CASSHETGQNEKLFF.

The V and J genes are TRBV6-5 and TRBJ1-1; D may be TRBD1 (5 bases). Trimming cost V 6 bases and J 11 bases, with 19 bases left between them. Germline lookup yields CDR1 MNHEY and CDR2 SVGAGI. The CDR3 consists of 13 residues. The CDR3 here is CASRNYQGRQAFF. CDR3 DNA sequence: TGTGCCAGCAGAAACTACCAGGGCCGCCAGGCTTTCTTT.

The V call is TRBV5-6, the J call TRBJ2-2, with 7 positions matching TRBD1. CDR1 is SGHDT, CDR2 YYEEEE, per germline. Trimming removed 3 bases from V and 1 base from J; junction bases left unmatched: 0. The CDR3 contains 14 residues. The chain's CDR3 is CASSWDRNTGELFF. Written as DNA, the CDR3 is TGTGCCAGCAGCTGGGACAGGAACACCGGGGAGCTGTTTTTT.

The genes are TRBV5-1 and TRBJ1-2, with D unresolved. The CDR3 is 15 amino acids. Germline V lookup: CDR1 SGHRS, CDR2 YFSETQ. With 0 bases removed from V and 2 bases from J, the gap between germline ends came to 11 bases. In DNA, the CDR3 is TGCGCCAGCAGCTTGGAGGTAGTCGGGAACTATGGCTACACCTTC. Its translation is CASSLEVVGNYGYTF.

The chain recombines TRBV5-1 with TRBJ2-3, with 8 bases that match TRBD2. Germline lookup yields CDR1 SGHRS and CDR2 YFSETQ. With V trimmed by 5 bases and J by 4 bases, 9 bases remained unmatched. This CDR3 comprises 15 residues. CDR3 sequence reads: CASSRRGGPADTQYF. CDR3 in DNA: TGCGCCAGCAGTAGACGGGGGGGCCCGGCAGATACGCAGTATTTT.

The chain employs TRBV2 and TRBJ2-2; the D gene is possibly TRBD1 (6 bases). V dropped 9 bases and J dropped 2 bases, with 16 bases sitting between them. The CDR3 sequence is 15 residues long. Germline CDR1 SNHLY, CDR2 FYNNEI. The CDR3 reads CASIGDNSNTGELFF. The DNA for the CDR3 is TGTGCCAGTATAGGGGACAACAGCAACACCGGGGAGCTGTTTTTT.

As DNA, the CDR3 is TGTGCCAGCAGCCGACCCGTGGCGGGGGATAACTACAATGAGCAGTTCTTC. Protein sequence: CASSRPVAGDNYNEQFF. This rearrangement joins TRBV4-2 to TRBJ2-1, with 7 positions matching TRBD2. The trim removed 4 bases at V and 3 bases at J, leaving 12 bases unmatched. Germline assignment: CDR1 LGHNA and CDR2 YNFKEQ. CDR3 size: 17 residues.

The chain uses TRBV29-1 and TRBJ1-1, with 8 nucleotides matching TRBD1. Trimming at V came to 6 bases and at J to 5 bases, leaving 8 bases not matched to a gene. Germline V lookup: CDR1 SQVTM, CDR2 ANQGSEA. The CDR3 has 13 amino acids. DNA for the CDR3: TGCAGCGTCACCACAGGGGGGGTAACTGAAGCTTTCTTT. Amino acids: CSVTTGGVTEAFF.

This clone was counted many times. V gene TRBV6-2 or TRBV6-3 combines with J gene TRBJ1-5; 9 bases are a match to TRBD1. The V segment lost 5 bases and the J segment 3 bases; nucleotides outside the gene matches: 5. This CDR3 is built from 15 residues. From germline, CDR1 is MNHEY and CDR2 SVGEGT. CDR3 sequence reads: CASSADRGTNQPQHF. In DNA form, the CDR3 reads TGTGCCAGCAGTGCCGACAGGGGGACCAATCAGCCCCAGCATTTT.

This clone was seen once. The V and J genes are TRBV9 and TRBJ2-3; TRBD1 might be the D (6 bases). This CDR3 contains 17 residues. CDR1 and CDR2 from the germline V gene are SGDLS and YYNGEE. V lost 2 bases and J 3 bases, leaving 19 bases between the germline ends. The CDR3 region is CASSVFRDTTSTDTQYF. The CDR3, as DNA: TGTGCCAGCAGCGTTTTCCGGGACACTACATCTACAGATACGCAGTATTTT.

The V call is TRBV5-6, the J call TRBJ2-2; 7 bases align to TRBD2. The CDR3 length is 16 residues. V lost 5 bases to trimming and J lost 0 bases; unmatched junction nucleotides: 7. Looked up from germline, CDR1 is SGHDT and CDR2 is YYEEEE. The CDR3 DNA follows: TGTGCCAGCAGAGCGGGACCGCCCCCGAACACCGGGGAGCTGTTTTTT. This codes for CASRAGPPPNTGELFF.

This chain uses TRBV28 with TRBJ2-2; 11 bases are a match to TRBD1. This CDR3 is 18 amino acids long. With V trimmed by 6 bases and J by 0 bases, 9 bases remained unmatched. From germline, CDR1 is MDHEN and CDR2 SYDVKM. The CDR3 spells CASSPTPGQGANTGELFF. Here the CDR3 DNA reads TGTGCCAGCAGCCCAACACCGGGACAGGGGGCGAACACCGGGGAGCTGTTTTTT.

This chain links TRBV19 with TRBJ2-1, with 7 bases lining up with TRBD2. This CDR3 has 14 amino acids. V lost 3 bases and J lost 7; bases outside the gene matches: 6. Germline assignment: CDR1 LNHDA and CDR2 SQIVND (reference sequence). CDR3 sequence (DNA): TGTGCCAGTAGTATGGGGGGGTTGGGGAATGAGCAGTTCTTC. Its translation: CASSMGGLGNEQFF.

CDR3 nucleotides: TGTGCCAGCAGTTTATTCGGGCGGACCTTCAGGGGGACCCAGTACTTC. The encoded protein is CASSLFGRTFRGTQYF. The V gene is TRBV28, the J gene TRBJ2-5, with D possibly TRBD1 on 6 matching bases. CDR3 length equals 16 residues. Trimming cost V 1 base and J 7 bases, with 19 bases left between them. Looked up from germline, CDR1 is MDHEN and CDR2 is SYDVKM.

The V call is TRBV6-6, the J call TRBJ2-7; D possibly corresponds to TRBD2 (6 bases). Germline V gene sequence: CDR1 MNHNY, CDR2 SVGAGI (reference sequence). The V end was cut by 9 bases, the J end by 7 bases, with 22 bases between. This CDR3 contains 14 residues. This chain's CDR3 is CASSYRDSRREQYF. The CDR3 DNA reads as TGTGCCAGTTCCTACCGGGACTCGCGTCGGGAGCAGTACTTC.

The chain employs TRBV12-3 or TRBV12-4 and TRBJ1-5; D uncertain. This CDR3 comprises 13 residues. V was cut by 3 bases and J by 5 bases, with 8 bases left in between. CDR3 loop: CASSFGEYQPQHF. CDR3 DNA sequence: TGTGCCAGCAGTTTTGGGGAGTATCAGCCCCAGCATTTT.

The V gene is TRBV5-1, the J gene TRBJ2-5; the match to TRBD1 covers 7 bases. Germline V gene sequence: CDR1 SGHRS, CDR2 YFSETQ. CDR3 size: 13 residues. Trimming cost V 2 bases and J 3 bases; bases outside gene matches: 1. In DNA, the CDR3 is TGCGCCAGCAGCTTAGGGGGCGAAGAGACCCAGTACTTC. This gives the protein CASSLGGEETQYF. Supplemented by reference TRBV5-1 and TRBJ2-5, the full variable domain reads KAGVTQTPRYLIKTRGQQVTLSCSPISGHRSVSWYQQTPGQGLQFLFEYFSETQRNKGNFPGRFSGRQFSNSRSEMNVSTLELGDSALYLCASSLGGEETQYFGPGTRLLVL.

The rearrangement links TRBV7-9 to TRBJ2-3; D possibly corresponds to TRBD2 (6 bases). With 9 bases removed from V and 0 bases from J, the gap between germline ends came to 13 bases. The CDR3 is made up of 14 amino acids. Looked up from germline, CDR1 is SEHNR and CDR2 is FQNEAQ (reference sequence). The CDR3 region has the DNA TGTGCCAGAGGAACGGGGACTAGCACAGATACGCAGTATTTT. It is translated as CARGTGTSTDTQYF.

The V and J genes are TRBV28 and TRBJ1-1, with 8 bases aligning to TRBD1. The germline V gene has CDR1 MDHEN and CDR2 SYDVKM. V lost 5 bases and J lost 6; bases outside the gene matches: 11. This CDR3 has 15 amino acids. Written as DNA, the CDR3 is TGTGCCAGCAGTCCCAGGACAGGGAGGGTGGCTGAAGCTTTCTTT. It is translated as CASSPRTGRVAEAFF.

The gene calls are TRBV13 and TRBJ2-1; TRBD2 matches 12 bases. Germline CDR1 PRHDT, CDR2 FYEKMQ (reference sequence). CDR3 length: 15 residues. With V trimmed by 4 bases and J by 3 bases, 1 base remained unmatched. CDR3 bases: TGTGCCAGCAGCTCTAGCGGGGGGGGCTACAATGAGCAGTTCTTC. It translates to CASSSSGGGYNEQFF. The full variable domain, completed using reference TRBV13 and TRBJ2-1, is AAGVIQSPRHLIKEKRETATLKCYPIPRHDTVYWYQQGPGQDPQFLISFYEKMQSDKGSIPDRFSAQQFSDYHSELNMSSLELGDSALYFCASSSSGGGYNEQFFGPGTRLTVL.

This clone was seen a few times. The chain couples TRBV5-4 to TRBJ2-1; TRBD2 aligns across 11 bases. The germline CDR1 and CDR2 sequences are SGHNT and YYREEE (reference sequence). There are 14 residues in the CDR3. The J segment lost 6 bases and the V segment lost 4 bases, leaving 3 bases of the junction unmatched. CDR3 nucleotides: TGTGCCAGCAGCCCGACTAGCGGGGTCAATGAGCAGTTCTTC. Its translation: CASSPTSGVNEQFF.

The gene calls are TRBV6-5 and TRBJ1-5, with a weak D call TRBD1 (5 bases). V was cut by 8 bases and J by 4 bases, with 18 bases left in between. The length of the CDR3 is 15 residues. Germline assignment: CDR1 MNHEY and CDR2 SVGAGI. The CDR3 loop is CASGDSVTGNQPQHF. CDR3 nucleotide sequence: TGTGCCAGCGGGGACTCTGTGACGGGAAATCAGCCCCAGCATTTT.

The chain employs TRBV5-1 and TRBJ2-1; TRBD1 is a possible D gene (6 bases). Germline-derived CDR1 and CDR2 are SGHRS and YFSETQ. The CDR3 loop spans 15 amino acids. The germline V and J ends were trimmed by 2 bases and 7 bases, with 16 bases remaining between them. The CDR3 DNA is TGCGCCAGCAGCTTCGGACAGATAATTGCTAATGAGCAGTTCTTC. Translation: CASSFGQIIANEQFF.

The rearrangement uses TRBV27 and TRBJ1-2; TRBD1 matches at 7 bases. The ends lost 2 bases at V and 0 bases at J; junction bases unmatched: 6. Germline V CDR1 and CDR2: MNHEY, SMNVEV (reference sequence). This CDR3 is built from 16 residues. In DNA form, the CDR3 reads TGTGCCAGCAGTTTAACAGGGGCTTCTCCTAACTATGGCTACACCTTC. It is translated as CASSLTGASPNYGYTF.

The J gene is TRBJ2-2, the V gene TRBV6-1; the match to TRBD1 covers 10 bases. The CDR3 loop spans 15 amino acids. V lost 6 bases to trimming and J lost 4 bases; unmatched junction nucleotides: 5. In germline, CDR1 is MNHNS, CDR2 SASEGT. The CDR3 nucleotides are TGTGCCAGCAGGATTGGACAGGGGGGCACCGGGGAGCTGTTTTTT. Its protein is CASRIGQGGTGELFF.

CDR3 residues: CASSITGADTQYF. The CDR3 coding sequence is TGTGCCAGTAGTATAACAGGGGCAGATACGCAGTATTTT. The chain employs TRBV19 and TRBJ2-3; 7 bases map to TRBD1. The length of the CDR3 is 13 residues. The germline V gene has CDR1 LNHDA and CDR2 SQIVND (reference sequence). The J segment lost 4 bases and the V segment lost 2 bases, leaving 0 bases of the junction unmatched.